This T cell receptor beta chain was identified in a study of cytomegalovirus exposure and HLA in healthy donors. At the level of the study: Of around 400 genotyped donors, roughly 81% grouped in the Caucasian-associated ancestry cluster. Whole-study results and caveats: The authors judged a highly shared variant cluster likely a sequencing artifact. The analysis excluded some indistinguishable V segments, including TRBV6-2 and TRBV6-3.

The primer mix had 60 Vbeta and 13 Jbeta primers. Sequenced by immunoSEQ multiplex PCR; TCRdb stores in-frame clones only, minus some. This table holds 100,000 to 150,000 clones, approximately 70% found once. The V gene's germline CDR1 is MDHEN and CDR2 SYDVKM. The CDR3 spans 14 residues. Comments on this clone: Its target is unknown.

Participants comprised healthy donors of bone marrow. Sequencing used PBMCs. The rearrangement uses TRBV28 and TRBJ2-2, with TRBD1 identical over 9 bases. This sequence originates from a man between 60 and 75 years old in good health and CMV-seropositive. For the CDR3, the DNA is TGTACAACAGGGGGCTACGCGAACACCGGGGAGCTGTTTTTT. Translated: CTTGGYANTGELFF.